This T cell receptor (beta chain) emerged from a study of cytomegalovirus exposure and HLA in healthy donors (dated by TCRdb to 2016 to 2017). In terms of the full investigation: According to an earlier analysis of 587 of the donors, about 190 million T cells yielded some 120 million unique TCR beta sequences and less than 300 Gb of sequence data. A later analysis re-analyzed previously published TCR beta repertoires from about 600 donors and added high-resolution HLA genotyping to study TCR occurrence patterns. The study used immunosequencing to profile the T cell repertoires of hundreds of subjects and linked those repertoires to cytomegalovirus serostatus. The study aimed to test whether cataloging public T cell receptors could reveal signatures of past pathogen exposure. The study combined high-throughput TCR immunosequencing, statistical association of individual TCRs with disease status, and machine learning to predict cytomegalovirus infection status. A later genetic analysis used genome-wide SNP genotypes for about 65% of the roughly 700 donors, treating that subset as a discovery cohort. Besides the first cohort of around 670 subjects, a separate validation cohort made up of around 120 different subjects was used. Of the roughly 410 genotyped donors, 80% to 90% were placed in the genetic ancestry cluster associated with self-reported Caucasian donors. An earlier analysis of 500 to 750 of the donors applied high-throughput TCR beta sequencing to assess whether each TCR beta V gene segment acted as functional or pseudogenic. The number of typed donors differed by locus: roughly 620-640 for A, B, C, DRB1 and DQB1; 500 to 550 for DQA1; some 590 for DPA1; and some 450 for DPB1. Both class I and class II loci were covered by HLA typing, at four-digit resolution. Rather than drawing on any new phenotypic data, the later analysis identified candidate immune exposures from TCR beta sequences and the way those sequences occurred across donors. Alongside the repertoire data, information on donor age, sex, ethnicity and CMV serostatus was compiled. Roughly 290 gigabases of sequencing data and approximately 92 million unique TCR sequences made up an early release that covered 500 to 700 HLA-typed donors. Across around 400 genotyped donors of the cohort, an average of about 220,000 unique TCR beta nucleotide sequences per donor were sequenced, and approximately 17% of those sequences were non-productive. Every repertoire in the discovery cohort had been generated on one and the same sequencing platform. A handful of DR-DQ haplotypes were handled as single units for association and clustering because linkage in the cohort was strong.

Libraries were prepared through the immunoSEQ multiplex PCR assay. For the multiplex PCR, a mixture combining 60 forward primers for TCR Vbeta segments and 13 reverse primers for TCR Jbeta segments was used. Amplification of the CDR3 region of rearranged TCR beta genes was performed with a multiplex PCR assay on genomic DNA. The Illumina HiSeq System was used to sequence the amplified TCR beta libraries as 87-base-pair reads. As for the authors' bioinformatics: Across the roughly 700 repertoires, a later analysis counted approximately 83 million unique TCR beta chains, 9 million to 14 million of which were shared by at least two donors. Raw reads were error-corrected and collapsed into unique sequences with a nearest-neighbor algorithm that merged closely related sequences to remove PCR and sequencing errors. To assign V, D and J gene segments, CDR3 sequences were aligned to IMGT reference sequences. Each retained sequence needed at least a six-nucleotide match to both a V gene segment and a J gene segment. A rearrangement was called productive if the CDR3 had no stop codons and remained in frame with V and J, and every other rearrangement was called non-productive. Following IMGT convention, CDR3 was defined as the stretch from the second conserved V-encoded cysteine up to the conserved J-encoded phenylalanine. In an earlier analysis of approximately 500 of the donors, sequences lacking an unambiguous match to a single V gene segment were excluded. An earlier analysis of approximately 590 of the donors classified V segments as functional when productive rearrangements were above 56.7% and as segregating when the standard deviation between donors was above 5%. A statistical classification framework was built to diagnose cytomegalovirus status from the catalog of TCR beta chain sequences. In a later analysis, TCR nucleotide sequences were compared against IMGT/GENE-DB human TR gene sequences so that V and J genes could be assigned. The TCRdist pipeline was used in a later analysis to assign CDR3 sequences and most-parsimonious VDJ recombination scenarios. In a later analysis, each TCR beta chain was defined by its CDR3 amino acid sequence together with its V-gene family, and reads without a unique V-gene family were excluded. To address suspected cross-contamination and a sequencing artifact, a later analysis removed a few hundred highly shared, low-generation-probability nucleotide sequences. For each public chain, a later analysis derived a clonal expansion index from normalized ranks of inferred template counts within each repertoire. In a later analysis, generation probabilities were computed with a VDJ recombination model fitted to out-of-frame rearrangements, and the resulting probabilities were checked against IGoR. In a later analysis, hypergeometric tests were used to score TCR-TCR, TCR-HLA and TCR-CMV co-occurrence, with a repertoire-size bias correction applied to TCR pairs. To estimate false discovery rates, a later analysis permuted the HLA or CMV assignments 20 times. A later analysis grouped co-occurring TCRs with DBSCAN, adding TCRdist sequence similarity when clustering within HLA-allele-positive subsets. Repertoires with fewer than 30,000 or more than 120,000 public chains were left out of co-occurrence clustering, as were about five repertoires with anomalous nucleotide sharing. Entries here come from immuneACCESS through TCRdb and include only in-frame sequences with V and J called. Some clones fail to appear in such tables; in the studies checked, an unresolved V gene covers under half of the shortfall, and the cause of the remainder is unknown. V, J and clone size are those of that table, while D and trimming were read from the DNA. Recorded for this sample are over 150,000 clones; 80% of them occurred a single time. The leading ten clones occupy approximately 6.8% of the sample.

The CDR3 goes from the cysteine to the phenylalanine over 16 residues. Only the CDR3 part of the read is kept: 48 bases, read in frame from the first base. V and J are truncated by 0 bases and 4 bases respectively, leaving an intervening sequence of 16 bases. As encoded in the germline V gene, CDR1 is SQVTM while CDR2 is ANQGSEA. Worth noting for this clone: Its antigen specificity is not known. No per-base quality is available; no much larger clone lies one base away.

The cohort consisted of 650 to 700 healthy bone marrow donors. At the time of sampling, all cohort members were nominally healthy, though unrecorded immune exposures were likely present. The donor tested CMV seropositive, placing the donor among the approximately 290 seropositive members of the cohort. Each donor provided a peripheral blood sample, and peripheral blood mononuclear cells were used for TCR beta sequencing. Genomic DNA was extracted from the blood cell samples with the Qiagen DNeasy Blood Extraction Kit. Overall study results and their limits: The earlier analysis of some 560 of the donors excluded around 17 rarely observed V segments, including chromosome 9 orphons, because counts were too low. In a later genetic analysis, a missense DCLRE1C variant was associated with V-gene and J-gene trimming of TCR beta chains, and the association was replicated in an independent cohort. In vitro tests confirmed that a few of the cytomegalovirus-associated TCR beta chains recognize cytomegalovirus antigens. A further reported finding was that TCR beta sequences accurately predicted the HLA-A and HLA-B alleles for most subjects in the first cohort. The 87-base-pair reads could not distinguish some IMGT-functional V segments, including TRBV6-2 and TRBV6-3, so those segments were excluded. Several of the top co-occurrence clusters appeared to be linked to parvovirus B19, influenza, CMV and Epstein-Barr virus, according to a later analysis. Cytomegalovirus status was reported to be diagnosed by the classifier with high specificity and sensitivity in both the original and validation cohorts. Specific HLA alleles were associated with 16,951 TCR beta sequences at a false discovery rate of 0.05 in a later analysis. The presence/absence analyses assumed that sequencing depth was roughly uniform across donors, and that assumption may not be true. Correlated functional status among segregating V segments might reflect linkage disequilibrium, but an unknown experimental factor could not be ruled out. Most TCR sequences were observed very rarely across donors, whereas some public TCRs were present in many individuals. An earlier analysis of approximately 590 of the donors showed that most TCR beta V segments appeared in productive rearrangements either about 87% or about 30% of the time, which broadly matched IMGT annotations. Only TCR beta chains were sequenced in this cohort, and the absence of alpha or paired-chain data limited detectable features. In a later analysis, TCR association rates were found to vary across HLA loci, with the most associated TCRs seen for DRB1 alleles and the fewest for HLA-C alleles. A later analysis found that most CMV-associated TCR beta chains appeared HLA-restricted, with HLA associations seemingly driven largely by CMV exposure. A group of highly shared sequence variants was considered likely to be a technical artifact of the sequencing pipeline. A total of 150 or so TCR beta chains were listed by the study as associated with cytomegalovirus. A later analysis found that HLA-associated TCR beta chains were more clonally expanded and had lower generation probabilities than equally common non-associated chains. Strong co-occurrence of HLA alleles, especially DR and DQ, made assigning TCR associations to individual alleles difficult. CMV serostatus was the only immune exposure information available for the cohort. HLA typing was unavailable for some donors at each locus, so association tests used only the typed subset. In a later genetic analysis, fewer N-insertions in productive TCRs were reported among donors in an Asian-associated ancestry cluster than the approximately 670-donor mean. The authors suggested that the approach could potentially be extended to other disease states and immunological phenotypes.

The source is a man aged 25 to 40 in good health and CMV-seropositive. The rearranged chain carries TRBV29-1 and TRBJ2-1; TRBD1 is a possible D gene, resting on 5 matching bases. The sequenced material came from PBMCs. The DNA sequence follows: TGCAGCGTTGAAGAGGGGCAAAGGGGCCAATACAATGAGCAGTTCTTC. The translation is CSVEEGQRGQYNEQFF.